This passage covers 27 T cell receptor beta chains from one sample sequenced in a study of blood T cell repertoires in COVID-19. Method: immunoSEQ multiplex PCR; TCRdb's copy keeps in-frame clones and lacks some. The top ten hold 5.5% of the sample, which has some 120,000 clones, about 70% seen once. What was sequenced was peripheral blood. The source of these receptors is a man in his sixties with acute or convalescent COVID-19.

The chain carries TRBV4-1 and TRBJ2-5, with a weak D call TRBD2 (5 bases). Germline CDR1 is MGHRA and CDR2 is YSYEKL. The CDR3 has 13 amino acids. The germline V and J ends were trimmed by 5 bases and 3 bases, with 10 bases remaining between them. The CDR3 DNA is TGCGCCAGCAGCGACTACTTCAAAGAGACCCAGTACTTC. It codes for CASSDYFKETQYF.

V usage is TRBV11-2 and J usage is TRBJ2-1; perhaps D is TRBD1 or TRBD2 (6 bases each). The germline CDR1 and CDR2 sequences are SGHAT and FQNNGV. The CDR3 runs 14 residues. Between the trimmed V and J ends, which lost 5 bases and 11 bases, there was a span of 19 bases. CDR3 sequence: CASSLGGGRWQQFF. The DNA of the CDR3 is TGTGCCAGCAGCCTAGGAGGGGGACGGTGGCAGCAGTTCTTC.

J is TRBJ2-3 and V is TRBV4-1; 9 nucleotides align to TRBD2. V gave up 1 base and J gave up 6 bases; unmatched junction bases: 5. The CDR3 has 15 amino acids. Looked up from germline, CDR1 is MGHRA and CDR2 is YSYEKL. CDR3 DNA sequence: TGCGCCAGCAGCCAAGGGCCTAGCGGGGCGGATACGCAGTATTTT. It is translated as CASSQGPSGADTQYF.

There are a few counts of this clone. The rearrangement joins TRBV20-1 to TRBJ1-2; D unresolved. V was shortened by 1 base and J by 3 bases, with 3 bases between the two germline ends. The CDR3 covers 11 residues. Germline V gene data show CDR1 as DFQATT and CDR2 as SNEGSKA (reference sequence). CDR3 loop: CSARVDYGYTF. CDR3 nucleotide sequence: TGCAGTGCTAGAGTCGACTATGGCTACACCTTC.

This clone was observed many times. The chain links TRBV21-1 to TRBJ2-7; the table's D call, TRBD1, has no DNA check behind it. TRBV21-1 is classified as a pseudogene. The CDR3 is made up of 14 amino acids. CDR3 in amino acids: CASSAPGQGYEQYF. The CDR3 bases are TGTGCCAGCAGCGCACCGGGACAGGGCTACGAGCAGTACTTC.

The chain couples TRBV27 to TRBJ1-1; D might be TRBD1 (5 bases). V lost 1 base and J lost 8, with 14 bases in between. The V gene's germline CDR1 is MNHEY and CDR2 SMNVEV (reference sequence). The CDR3 is 14 amino acids. CDR3 coding DNA: TGTGCCAGCAGTTTATTTGGCAGGGAAAAAGAAGCTTTCTTT. It specifies CASSLFGREKEAFF.

This clone was counted once. This chain links TRBV27 with TRBJ1-1; possible D gene TRBD1, 6 bases. The CDR3 runs to 13 residues. Per the germline V gene, CDR1 is MNHEY and CDR2 is SMNVEV (reference sequence). V dropped 5 bases and J dropped 7 bases, with 14 bases sitting between them. The CDR3 bases are TGTGCCAGCAGTCACGAGCAGGGGCGTGAAGCTTTCTTT. It is translated as CASSHEQGREAFF.

This chain connects TRBV12-3 or TRBV12-4 to TRBJ2-7; the match to TRBD1 covers 8 bases. CDR3 length: 13 amino acids. Losses at the gene ends were 5 bases for V and 5 bases for J; bases not matched to a gene: 5. In DNA, the CDR3 is TGTGCCAGCAGTGAGGACAGGGCCGACGAGCAGTACTTC. Its translation is CASSEDRADEQYF.

A note on this clone: A read error may account for a junction end that differs from germline. The chain combines TRBV14 with TRBJ2-7; TRBD1 aligns across 8 bases. The length of the CDR3 is 15 residues. From germline, CDR1 is SGHDN and CDR2 FVKESK. Written as DNA, the CDR3 is TGTGCCGGCAGCCAATTACAGGGGGTCTCCTACGAGCAGTACTTC. It encodes CAGSQLQGVSYEQYF.

The gene calls are TRBV24-1 and TRBJ2-2, with 8 bases fitting TRBD1. Trimming cost V 1 base and J 3 bases; bases outside gene matches: 3. The CDR3 totals 16 residues. CDR1 KGHDR and CDR2 SFDVKD come from the germline V gene. This CDR3 reads CATSDFRTGYTGELFF. In DNA, the CDR3 is TGTGCCACCAGTGATTTTCGGACAGGGTACACCGGGGAGCTGTTTTTT.

This clone was seen once. The chain uses TRBV10-1 and TRBJ2-7; 9 bases align to TRBD1. V lost 6 bases and J lost 2; bases outside the gene matches: 8. CDR3 length: 15 amino acids. Germline V gene lookup returns CDR1 WNHNN and CDR2 SYGVQD (reference sequence). The CDR3 protein is CASSDIGQGTYEQYF. The CDR3 coding sequence is TGCGCCAGCAGCGATATAGGACAGGGGACCTACGAGCAGTACTTC.

V and J are TRBV24-1 and TRBJ2-3; 9 bases line up with TRBD1. This CDR3 is 16 amino acids long. Per the germline V gene, CDR1 is KGHDR and CDR2 is SFDVKD. Trimming at V came to 3 bases and at J to 2 bases, leaving 5 bases not matched to a gene. The CDR3 nucleotides read TGTGCCACCAGTGATGCGGGACAGGGATACACAGATACGCAGTATTTT. It yields the protein CATSDAGQGYTDTQYF.

This clone has only one observation. This rearrangement joins TRBV5-1 to TRBJ2-7, with TRBD2 matching 10 bases. The CDR3 covers 16 residues. The germline V gene has CDR1 SGHRS and CDR2 YFSETQ. J gave up 1 base and V 0 bases, and 4 bases lay outside the gene matches. In DNA, the CDR3 is TGCGCCAGCAGCTTGGTCGCTAGCGGGAGTTCCTACGAGCAGTACTTC. It is translated as CASSLVASGSSYEQYF.

The chain joins TRBV18 to TRBJ1-1; maybe TRBD1 (6 bases). V was clipped by 5 bases and J by 10 bases, with 20 bases between them. The CDR3 is 14 amino acids. Germline V gene sequence: CDR1 KGHSH, CDR2 LQKENI. CDR3: CASSSGHGASSAFF. The CDR3 DNA reads TGTGCCAGCTCATCGGGACACGGAGCGTCGTCAGCTTTCTTT.

The J gene is TRBJ2-2, the V gene TRBV9; 11 bases align to TRBD1. CDR1 and CDR2 from the germline V gene are SGDLS and YYNGEE. V shed 1 base and J 4 bases; nucleotides not matched to a gene: 3. The CDR3 runs to 16 residues. The CDR3, as DNA: TGTGCCAGCAGCGTATGGACAGGGGGCTTCACCGGGGAGCTGTTTTTT. This sequence encodes CASSVWTGGFTGELFF.

CDR3: CASSGVFEQFF. CDR3 DNA: TGTGCCAGCTCCGGAGTTTTTGAGCAGTTCTTC. V gene TRBV27 combines with J gene TRBJ2-1; D is uncertain. V was trimmed by 8 bases and J by 9 bases, leaving 11 bases between them. CDR1 is MNHEY and CDR2 is SMNVEV in the germline V gene (reference sequence). The CDR3 has 11 residues.

V gene TRBV10-2 combines with J gene TRBJ2-7, with 7 nucleotides matching TRBD2. This CDR3 spans 14 amino acids. Germline V CDR1 and CDR2: WSHSY, SAAADI. The V gene end was trimmed by 8 bases and the J gene end by 0 bases; junction bases not matched to a gene: 7. CDR3 region: CASEEAGVSYEQYF. In DNA, the CDR3 is TGCGCCAGCGAGGAGGCGGGAGTCTCCTACGAGCAGTACTTC.

This sequence joins TRBV2 and TRBJ2-3; TRBD2 is a possible D gene (5 bases). This CDR3 is 16 amino acids long. Germline values: CDR1 SNHLY, CDR2 FYNNEI. Trimming shortened V by 0 bases and J by 5 bases, and 15 bases separated the two germline ends. The CDR3 sequence is CASSEAERRFRDTQYF. The CDR3 coding sequence is TGTGCCAGCAGTGAAGCTGAGCGGCGGTTTAGAGATACGCAGTATTTT. Full variable domain (missing parts from reference TRBV2 and TRBJ2-3): EPEVTQTPSHQVTQMGQEVILRCVPISNHLYFYWYRQILGQKVEFLVSFYNNEISEKSEIFDDQFSVERPDGSNFTLKIRSTKLEDSAMYFCASSEAERRFRDTQYFGPGTRLTVL.

V gene TRBV2 combines with J gene TRBJ1-1; the match to TRBD1 covers 8 bases. Per the germline V gene, CDR1 is SNHLY and CDR2 is FYNNEI. The J segment lost 1 base and the V segment lost 3 bases, leaving 1 base of the junction unmatched. The CDR3 covers 14 residues. CDR3 coding DNA: TGTGCCAGCAGTGAGGACAGGGCGAACACTGAAGCTTTCTTT. This sequence encodes CASSEDRANTEAFF.

This clone was detected only a few times. The J gene is TRBJ2-7, the V gene TRBV6-5; 9 bases line up with TRBD1. CDR3 length: 13 amino acids. Unmatched junction bases numbered 4, after V lost 8 bases and J lost 2 bases. Germline V gene sequence: CDR1 MNHEY, CDR2 SVGAGI. The CDR3 DNA reads as TGTGCCAGCCGGGACAGGGCAACCTACGAGCAGTACTTC. Translation gives CASRDRATYEQYF.

CDR3 bases: TGCAGCGTTGTCTTAGCGCGCACCGGGGAGCTGTTTTTT. Amino acid sequence: CSVVLARTGELFF. V and J are TRBV29-1 and TRBJ2-2; D might be TRBD2 (5 bases). This CDR3 region has 13 residues. Germline values: CDR1 SQVTM, CDR2 ANQGSEA. Trimming cost V 4 bases and J 4 bases, with 10 bases left between them.

The gene calls are TRBV19 and TRBJ2-6; the D gene is possibly TRBD1 (6 bases). V lost 4 bases and J lost 0, with 16 bases in between. The CDR3 consists of 18 residues. Germline V gene lookup returns CDR1 LNHDA and CDR2 SQIVND (reference sequence). In DNA form, the CDR3 reads TGTGCCAGTAGTAAACAGGGTCGCTCCTACTCTGGGGCCAACGTCCTGACTTTC. Protein: CASSKQGRSYSGANVLTF.

V gene TRBV5-6 combines with J gene TRBJ2-3, with 9 bases identical to TRBD2. Germline V CDR1 and CDR2: SGHDT, YYEEEE. CDR3 length: 16 amino acids. V was pared by 3 bases and J by 5 bases, with 10 bases of the junction left unmatched. Written as DNA, the CDR3 is TGTGCCAGCAGCTCAATTAGCGGGAGCGGGCGAGATACGCAGTATTTT. Translation gives CASSSISGSGRDTQYF. Based on the CDR3 plus reference TRBV5-6 and TRBJ2-3, the full variable domain is DAGVTQSPTHLIKTRGQQVTLRCSPKSGHDTVSWYQQALGQGPQFIFQYYEEEERQRGNFPDRFSGHQFPNYSSELNVNALLLGDSALYLCASSSISGSGRDTQYFGPGTRLTVL.

This clone appeared once. The V and J genes are TRBV7-2 and TRBJ2-1, with 7 bases identical to TRBD2. Trimming at V came to 3 bases and at J to 5 bases, leaving 13 bases not matched to a gene. Looked up from germline, CDR1 is SGHTA and CDR2 is FQGNSA. This CDR3 comprises 17 residues. CDR3 residues: CASSLVLRGAGNNEQFF. The DNA for the CDR3 is TGTGCCAGCAGCTTGGTTCTGCGGGGAGCGGGGAACAATGAGCAGTTCTTC.

The rearrangement uses TRBV27 and TRBJ2-7; TRBD1 agrees at 9 bases. The CDR3 covers 14 residues. CDR1 is MNHEY, CDR2 SMNVEV, per germline (reference sequence). V shed 5 bases and J 3 bases; nucleotides not matched to a gene: 5. The CDR3 protein is CASSLRDRVYEQYF. The CDR3 DNA reads TGTGCCAGCAGTCTCCGGGACAGGGTCTACGAGCAGTACTTC.

In its sample, this clone was seen a few times. This chain connects TRBV10-3 to TRBJ1-2; 8 nucleotides agree with TRBD1. The CDR3 consists of 15 residues. V lost 6 bases, J lost 6 bases, and 12 bases stayed unmatched. Germline CDR1 and CDR2: ENHRY and SYGVKD. The CDR3 region has the DNA TGTGCCATCAGAGGGACAGGAAATCCGCCTAATGGCTACACCTTC. This sequence encodes CAIRGTGNPPNGYTF.

The chain uses TRBV19 and TRBJ2-2, with D uncertain. Trimming left V 7 bases short and J 5 bases short, with 14 bases between. CDR3 length: 14 amino acids. CDR1 LNHDA and CDR2 SQIVND come from the germline V gene (reference sequence). The CDR3 region has the DNA TGTGCCAGTAAATCCTACGACATTACCGGGGAGCTGTTTTTT. Translation: CASKSYDITGELFF.